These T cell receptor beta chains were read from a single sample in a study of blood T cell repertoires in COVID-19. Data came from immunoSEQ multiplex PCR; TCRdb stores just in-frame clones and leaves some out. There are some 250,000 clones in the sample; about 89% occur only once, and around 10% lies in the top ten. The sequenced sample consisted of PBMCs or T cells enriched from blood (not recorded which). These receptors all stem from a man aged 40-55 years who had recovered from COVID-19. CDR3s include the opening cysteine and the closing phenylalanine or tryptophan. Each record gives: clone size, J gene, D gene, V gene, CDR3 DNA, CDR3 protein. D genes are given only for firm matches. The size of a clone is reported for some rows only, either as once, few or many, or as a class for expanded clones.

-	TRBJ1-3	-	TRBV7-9	TGTGCCAGCAGCCCACTTGGGGGGGCGCCAGGAAACACCATATATTTT	CASSPLGGAPGNTIYF
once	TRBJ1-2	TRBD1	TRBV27	TGTGCCAGCAGCCACTTGACAGGGGCCCTTAACTATGGCTACACCTTC	CASSHLTGALNYGYTF
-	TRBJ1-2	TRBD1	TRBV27	TGTGCCAGCAGTTCCCTCCGGGACAGGGTACGTAGCTATGGCTACACCTTC	CASSSLRDRVRSYGYTF
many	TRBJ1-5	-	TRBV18	TGTGCCAGCTCCCTCTTTGGAGGGTATGATCAGCCCCAGCATTTT	CASSLFGGYDQPQHF
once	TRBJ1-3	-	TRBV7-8	TGTGCCAGCACCTCACAGGGTAGATCGGGAAACACCATATATTTT	CASTSQGRSGNTIYF
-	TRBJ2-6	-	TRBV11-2	TGTGCCAGCAGCCCACCTTTGTACTACTCTGGGGCCAACGTCCTGACTTTC	CASSPPLYYSGANVLTF
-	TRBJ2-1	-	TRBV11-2	TGTGCCAGCAGCTTAGGTCATAGGGGGTGGAATGAGCAGTTCTTC	CASSLGHRGWNEQFF
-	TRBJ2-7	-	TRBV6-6	TGTGCCAGCAGTACTCCCGATCTTTACGAGCAGTACTTC	CASSTPDLYEQYF
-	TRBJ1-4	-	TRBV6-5	TGTGCCAGCAGCTCCGCGGGTTCCGGGGAGGAAAAACTGTTTTTT	CASSSAGSGEEKLFF
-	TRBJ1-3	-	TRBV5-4	TGTGCCAGCAGCAAACAGAACTCTGGAAACACCATATATTTT	CASSKQNSGNTIYF
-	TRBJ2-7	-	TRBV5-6	TGTGCCAGCAGCAGGCGGAATTTCGGGGTCGAGCAGTACTTC	CASSRRNFGVEQYF
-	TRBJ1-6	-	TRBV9	TGTGCCAGCAGCGTAGAGCCTGGGGGCTCGGATTATTCACCCCTCCACTTT	CASSVEPGGSDYSPLHF
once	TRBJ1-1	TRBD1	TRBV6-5	TGTGCCAGCAGCCTACAGGGGCGGGCTGAAGCTTTCTTT	CASSLQGRAEAFF
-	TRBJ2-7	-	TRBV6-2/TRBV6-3	TGTGCCAGCAGTTACGTTTTCGGAAGCGGACCCTCCTACGAGCAGTACTTC	CASSYVFGSGPSYEQYF
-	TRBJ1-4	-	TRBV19	TGTGCCAGTAGTATTCAGGGGACCGGTGAAAAACTGTTTTTT	CASSIQGTGEKLFF
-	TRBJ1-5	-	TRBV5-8	TGTGCCAGCAGCTTGAATTTTGTGCGGGACAATCAGCCCCAGCATTTT	CASSLNFVRDNQPQHF
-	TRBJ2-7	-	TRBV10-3	TGTGCCATCAGTGAGTCGACCTCGGTGGGGAGTGAGCAGTACTTC	CAISESTSVGSEQYF
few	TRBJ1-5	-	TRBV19	TGTGCCAGTAGTATAGCCTCAGGAATTGGTCAGCCCCAGCATTTT	CASSIASGIGQPQHF
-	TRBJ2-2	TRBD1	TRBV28	TGTGCCAGCACTCTCCCGGACAGGGAAGCCGGGGAGCTGTTTTTT	CASTLPDREAGELFF
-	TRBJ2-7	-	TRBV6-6	TGTGCCAGCACGCCAGACAGGAACTCCTACGAGCAGTACTTC	CASTPDRNSYEQYF
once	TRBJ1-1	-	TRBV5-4	TGTGCCAGCAGCCCTCGACAGGCGATCACTGAAGCTTTCTTT	CASSPRQAITEAFF
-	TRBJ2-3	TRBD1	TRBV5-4	TGTGCCAGCAGCTTGTTAAGGACAGGAGTTACAGATACGCAGTATTTT	CASSLLRTGVTDTQYF
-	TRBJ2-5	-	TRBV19	TGTGCCAGTGCTAAACAGGTCCAAGAGACCCAGTACTTC	CASAKQVQETQYF
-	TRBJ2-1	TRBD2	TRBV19	TGTGCCAGTAACTCTAACTTTGGGGCTAGCGGGAGGACCCACTCCTACAATGAGCAGTTCTTC	CASNSNFGASGRTHSYNEQFF
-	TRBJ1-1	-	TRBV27	TGTGCCAGCAGTTTTGGCCATGAAGCTTTCTTT	CASSFGHEAFF
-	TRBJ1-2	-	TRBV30	TGTGCCTGGAGTCCCCGGGGGACCAATGGCTACACCTTC	CAWSPRGTNGYTF
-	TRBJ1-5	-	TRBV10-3	TGTGCCATCAGTGGCTCAGGGGGCAATCAGCCCCAGCATTTT	CAISGSGGNQPQHF
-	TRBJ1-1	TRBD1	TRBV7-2	TGTGCCAGCAGCGCAACGGGACAGATAATGAACACTGAAGCTTTCTTT	CASSATGQIMNTEAFF
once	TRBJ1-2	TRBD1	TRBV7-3	TGTGCCAGCAGCTTAACGGGACAGGGGGACACCTATGGCTACACCTTC	CASSLTGQGDTYGYTF
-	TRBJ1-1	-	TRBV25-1	TGTGCCAGCAGCAAACTCGGTATGAACACTGAAGCTTTCTTT	CASSKLGMNTEAFF
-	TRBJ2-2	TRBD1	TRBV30	TGTGCCTGGAGCTTCTCCGGGACAGGGCGCACCGGGGAGCTGTTTTTT	CAWSFSGTGRTGELFF
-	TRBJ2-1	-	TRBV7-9	TGTGCCAGCAGCTCCTCCTATTCTGCCGTAAATGAGCAGTTCTTC	CASSSSYSAVNEQFF
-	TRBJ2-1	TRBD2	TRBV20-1	TGCAGTGCTAGTGGGGGCGGGAGGAACTACAATGAGCAGTTCTTC	CSASGGGRNYNEQFF
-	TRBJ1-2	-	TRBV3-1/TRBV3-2	TGTGCCAGCAGCCCAAGACTATCCAGTTTTAACTATGGCTACACCTTC	CASSPRLSSFNYGYTF
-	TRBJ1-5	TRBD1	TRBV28	TGTGCCAGCAGTCCCGGGACAGGCAGGGGCAATCAGCCCCAGCATTTT	CASSPGTGRGNQPQHF
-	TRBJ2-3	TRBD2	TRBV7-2	TGTGCCAGCAGCTTGTTTTCATTGGCGGGAGCAGGAGATACGCAGTATTTT	CASSLFSLAGAGDTQYF
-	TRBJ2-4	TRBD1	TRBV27	TGTGCCAGCAGCGCAGGACAGGGCGGAAACATTCAGTACTTC	CASSAGQGGNIQYF
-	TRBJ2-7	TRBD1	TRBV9	TGTGCCAGCAGCGTCACGACAGGGGGCTCGTATGAGCAGTACTTC	CASSVTTGGSYEQYF